Listed below are T cell receptor beta chains from one sample, sequenced in a study of blood T cell repertoires in COVID-19. Profiling relied on immunoSEQ multiplex PCR, and the TCRdb table lists in-frame clones only, not all of them. The sample has under 65,000 clones, about 83% seen once. The sequenced sample was peripheral blood. The source of these receptors is a woman aged 60 to 75 with COVID-19, enrolled during active disease. Both conserved end residues are part of each CDR3. A D gene is named only where the DNA matches it firmly. Not every row has a clone size; where given, it reads once, few, many or a size class.

J | D | size | V | DNA | CDR3
TRBJ1-1 | . | . | TRBV27 | TGTGCCAGCAGTTTACTGGCCAACACTGAAGCTTTCTTT | CASSLLANTEAFF
TRBJ2-7 | TRBD2 | . | TRBV7-9 | TGTGCCAGCAGCCCCGACCCACTAGCGACCTACGAGCAGTACTTC | CASSPDPLATYEQYF
TRBJ1-4 | . | . | TRBV18 | TGTGCCAGCTCGAAGGCTACAGAGCGGGTTGAAAAACTGTTTTTT | CASSKATERVEKLFF
TRBJ2-7 | TRBD2 | . | TRBV5-4 | TGTGCCAGCAGCTTACCGGGACTAGCGGGAGGGCCCTACGAGCAGTACTTC | CASSLPGLAGGPYEQYF
TRBJ2-6 | TRBD1 | few | TRBV6-4 | TGTGCCAGCAGTGACGGCGGGACAGGTGGGGCCAACGTCCTGACTTTC | CASSDGGTGGANVLTF
TRBJ2-1 | TRBD1 | . | TRBV28 | TGTGCCAGCAGTTCACAGGGGGCGCGGATCGATGAGCAGTTCTTC | CASSSQGARIDEQFF
TRBJ1-3 | . | . | TRBV19 | TGTGCCAGTAAGCCCCTAAGCCCGGGGATCTCTGGAAACACCATATATTTT | CASKPLSPGISGNTIYF
TRBJ1-4 | . | . | TRBV7-8 | TGTGCCAGCAGCCGTACTAGGAGCCAAAGCGAGGTGGGGGAAAAACTGTTTTTT | CASSRTRSQSEVGEKLFF
TRBJ2-2 | . | . | TRBV11-2 | TGTGCCAGCAGCTTATCCCAAGGGGAGCTGTTTTTT | CASSLSQGELFF
TRBJ2-7 | TRBD2 | once | TRBV27 | TGTGCCAGCAGTTTGTCACGGGGGGGGTACGAGCAGTACTTC | CASSLSRGGYEQYF
TRBJ1-1 | . | . | TRBV28 | TGTGCCACCACGGGGACTGAAGCTTTCTTT | CATTGTEAFF
TRBJ1-5 | TRBD1 | once | TRBV4-2 | TGTGCCAGCAGCCCGGACAGGGGGCTAGGTCAGCCCCAGCATTTT | CASSPDRGLGQPQHF
TRBJ1-2 | . | . | TRBV6-5 | TGTGCCAGCAGTTACAGCGGGGCCTCTAACTATGGCTACACCTTC | CASSYSGASNYGYTF
TRBJ1-5 | TRBD1 | . | TRBV20-1 | TGCAGTGCTAGTTCTCTTGTGGGACAGGGTATCAATCAGCCCCAGCATTTT | CSASSLVGQGINQPQHF
TRBJ2-7 | TRBD1 | once | TRBV30 | TGTGCCTGGACCCAGCCGACAGGGGCACCGAACGAGCAGTACTTC | CAWTQPTGAPNEQYF
TRBJ2-1 | TRBD1 | . | TRBV9 | TGTGCCAGCAGCGCCCCGGGACAGGGATGGCACAATGAGCAGTTCTTC | CASSAPGQGWHNEQFF
TRBJ2-1 | TRBD1 | once | TRBV7-9 | TGTGCCAGCAGCTTATTTGGGACAGGGGTTGACAATGAGCAGTTCTTC | CASSLFGTGVDNEQFF
TRBJ2-7 | TRBD1 | . | TRBV24-1 | TGTGCCACCAGTGATTTGCTCTTGTTGGGACAGGGGTACGAGCAGTACTTC | CATSDLLLLGQGYEQYF
TRBJ1-5 | TRBD1 | . | TRBV9 | TGTGCCAGCAGCGCTGGGACAGGGGGTGGCAATCAGCCCCAGCATTTT | CASSAGTGGGNQPQHF
TRBJ1-1 | . | . | TRBV7-2 | TGTGCCAGCACCCACGGAGTGAACACTGAAGCTTTCTTT | CASTHGVNTEAFF
TRBJ1-2 | TRBD1 | . | TRBV10-3 | TGTGCCATCAGTGAGGGGACAGGGAGTTATGGCTACACCTTC | CAISEGTGSYGYTF
TRBJ2-7 | . | few | TRBV6-6 | TGTGCCAGCAGTTTACAGGTTTCCTACGAGCAGTACTTC | CASSLQVSYEQYF
TRBJ1-1 | . | once | TRBV20-1 | TGCAGGGCGGAGCAGGGGCTTGAAGCTTTCTTT | CRAEQGLEAFF
TRBJ2-7 | TRBD2 | . | TRBV3-1/TRBV3-2 | TGTGCCAGCAGCCAAGATCGCCCTAGCGGGAGGATTCTCGGGTACGAGCAGTACTTC | CASSQDRPSGRILGYEQYF
TRBJ2-1 | TRBD2 | . | TRBV29-1 | TGCAGCGTGAAACCGGGACTAGCGGTCAATGAGCAGTTCTTC | CSVKPGLAVNEQFF
TRBJ2-7 | TRBD1 | once | TRBV19 | TGTGCCAGTAAACGGACAGGGGGTGTGGACGAGCAGTACTTC | CASKRTGGVDEQYF
TRBJ1-3 | . | . | TRBV11-3 | TGTGCCAGCAGCTTAGGACACTCTGGAAACACCATATATTTT | CASSLGHSGNTIYF
TRBJ2-1 | . | . | TRBV27 | TGTGCCAGCAGAGTGGGCGTCAGCTCCTACAATGAGCAGTTCTTC | CASRVGVSSYNEQFF
TRBJ2-2 | TRBD1 | . | TRBV29-1 | TGCAGCGTCTCCGGGACAGGGGGAGGGAACACCGGGGAGCTGTTTTTT | CSVSGTGGGNTGELFF
TRBJ2-7 | . | . | TRBV28 | TGTGCCAGCAGCCTTTGGTATGACAGACGTCGATCGCAGTACTTC | CASSLWYDRRRSQYF
TRBJ1-2 | . | once | TRBV28 | TGTGCCAGCAGTCCTCCTTTCCGGGGGGCGCTACTGAGGGGCTACACCTTC | CASSPPFRGALLRGYTF
TRBJ2-1 | . | . | TRBV10-1 | TGCGCCAGCAGTGAGCGGGATGGCTCCTACAATGAGCAGTTCTTC | CASSERDGSYNEQFF
TRBJ1-1 | . | . | TRBV3-1/TRBV3-2 | TGTGCCAGCAGCACGGTTCCAGGGCCAGCTTTCTTT | CASSTVPGPAFF
TRBJ2-7 | . | . | TRBV7-8 | TGTGCCAGCAGCTTAGGGACAGCTTCCTACGAGCAGTACTTC | CASSLGTASYEQYF
TRBJ1-1 | . | . | TRBV23-1 | TGCGCCAGCAGTCACTATGGTATTGTGAACACTGAAGCTTTCTTT | CASSHYGIVNTEAFF
TRBJ2-3 | . | once | TRBV7-2 | TGTGCCAGCAGCTCCAATGGACTAAGCACAGATACGCAGTATTTT | CASSSNGLSTDTQYF
TRBJ2-7 | TRBD1 | . | TRBV5-1 | TGCGCCAGCAGTCGGACAGGGGCCTACGAGCAGTACTTC | CASSRTGAYEQYF
TRBJ2-5 | . | . | TRBV20-1 | TGCAGTGCTGGACAGCAAGAGACCCAGTACTTC | CSAGQQETQYF
TRBJ1-2 | TRBD1 | . | TRBV10-3 | TGTGCCATCAGTGTTCGACAGGGGACGGATGGCTACACCTTC | CAISVRQGTDGYTF
TRBJ2-3 | . | . | TRBV29-1 | TGCAGCGGGTCAGGGGGGTTCGTCACAGATACGCAGTATTTT | CSGSGGFVTDTQYF
TRBJ1-6 | . | . | TRBV3-1/TRBV3-2 | TGTGCCAGCAGCCGGGATCAGGTAGGAGGATCACCCCTCCACTTT | CASSRDQVGGSPLHF
TRBJ2-7 | . | . | TRBV6-5 | TGTGCCAGCAGCAAGGGGGCCTACGAGCAGTACTTC | CASSKGAYEQYF
TRBJ2-1 | . | . | TRBV27 | TGTGCCAGCAGTTTGAGACGGACAGCACGGACCTACAATGAGCAGTTCTTC | CASSLRRTARTYNEQFF
TRBJ2-2 | . | once | TRBV5-5 | TGTGCCAGCAGCGGGGGGTGGCGGACCGGGGAGCTGTTTTTT | CASSGGWRTGELFF
TRBJ2-1 | TRBD1 | few | TRBV6-5 | TGTGCCAGCGGACAGGACCACTCCTACAATGAGCAGTTCTTC | CASGQDHSYNEQFF
TRBJ1-4 | . | . | TRBV25-1 | TGTGCCAGCAGCGACCAGGCGCCTTATAATGAAAAACTGTTTTTT | CASSDQAPYNEKLFF
TRBJ2-3 | . | . | TRBV6-5 | TGTGCCAGCAGTCTACCGATCCCGCCCCATACGCAGTATTTT | CASSLPIPPHTQYF
TRBJ1-4 | . | once | TRBV30 | TGTGCCCGGGGCGGGGATGACGAAAAACTGTTTTTT | CARGGDDEKLFF
TRBJ1-4 | TRBD1 | . | TRBV19 | TGTGCCAGCCAGGGAGGGACAGGGGTTGCAACTAATGAAAAACTGTTTTTT | CASQGGTGVATNEKLFF
TRBJ2-2 | TRBD1 | . | TRBV9 | TGTGCCAGCAGCGTAGCTTCCTCTGGGACAGCCACCGGGGAGCTGTTTTTT | CASSVASSGTATGELFF
TRBJ1-5 | . | . | TRBV28 | TGTGCCAGCAGTTCCGGGTGGGTGGGCAATCAGCCCCAGCATTTT | CASSSGWVGNQPQHF
TRBJ1-5 | TRBD1 | . | TRBV19 | TGTGCCAGTAGTATTGGGGCAGGAAGGGGGCATCAGCCCCAGCATTTT | CASSIGAGRGHQPQHF
TRBJ2-1 | TRBD2 | . | TRBV13 | TGTGCCAGCAGCTTAGGACTAGCGGGGGTCTACAATGAGCAGTTCTTC | CASSLGLAGVYNEQFF
TRBJ1-4 | TRBD1 | . | TRBV30 | TGTGCCTGGAGTGTACTGAGACAGGGGACTACTAATGAAAAACTGTTTTTT | CAWSVLRQGTTNEKLFF
TRBJ2-7 | . | . | TRBV6-5 | TGTGCCAGCAGAGTAGGAGCCTACGAGCAGTACTTC | CASRVGAYEQYF
TRBJ2-1 | TRBD2 | . | TRBV11-3 | TGTGCCAGCAGCTCGGGTACTAGCGGTTACAATGAGCAGTTCTTC | CASSSGTSGYNEQFF
TRBJ2-7 | TRBD1 | few | TRBV18 | TGTGCCAGCTCATCGAAAGACAGGGGGCTTTACGAGCAGTACTTC | CASSSKDRGLYEQYF
TRBJ2-7 | TRBD1 | . | TRBV15 | TGTGCCACCAGCAGACAAAGGGGGCTCTCCTACGAGCAGTACTTC | CATSRQRGLSYEQYF
TRBJ1-1 | . | . | TRBV5-1 | TGCGCCAGCAGCTTGGTGGTAGGGGGCACTGAAGCTTTCTTT | CASSLVVGGTEAFF